The T cell receptor beta chain under discussion was sequenced for a study of blood T cell repertoires in COVID-19. Study background: Samples representing acute and convalescent COVID-19 were sourced from the United States, Italy and Spain.

Participant age was about 18 to 89 years, and participants resided in around 24 US areas. How the authors handled the data: Estimates of nucleated cell counts were drawn from the amplification of reference gene primers. Assay used: immunoSEQ multiplex PCR; TCRdb lists only in-frame clones, some missing. The V and J calls and clone size come from that table; D and trimming were worked out from the DNA. Of roughly 150,000 clones listed, roughly 80% are singletons. Sequenced sample: PBMCs or T cells enriched from blood (not recorded which). The TCR comes from a man in his fifties or sixties who had recovered from COVID-19.

This chain's CDR3 is CASSQDRAGSSYNEQFF. CDR3 DNA sequence: TGCGCCAGCAGCCAAGACAGGGCTGGTAGCTCCTACAATGAGCAGTTCTTC. The genes are TRBV4-3 and TRBJ2-1, with D maybe TRBD1 (5 bases). Germline values: CDR1 LGHNA, CDR2 YSLEER. CDR3 length: 17 amino acids. Trimming took off 0 bases at V and 0 bases at J, with 12 bases between the two ends.